This TCR beta chain stems from a study of T cells in Graves' hyperthyroidism and ophthalmopathy. Researchers amplified the TCR beta CDR3 regions from RNA transcripts. During a first-round RT-PCR of the TCR CDR3, the HTBI primer set was used. TCRdb used MiXCR to reprocess the multiplex PCR reads, holding one entry per CDR3 protein. The repertoire holds about 480,000 distinct CDR3 sequences, with approximately 14% as singletons. This CDR3 is 14 amino acids long. Germline V CDR1 and CDR2: SGHRS, YFSETQ. The junction had 4 bases not matched to a gene; V was cut back by 4 bases and J by 6 bases. Each diagnosis was grounded in clinical symptoms, serum thyroxine and TRAb, thyroid ultrasound, and orbital computed tomography. This clonotype was recorded at least ten times.

Source material: blood. The rearrangement uses TRBV5-1 and TRBJ1-5; 10 positions match TRBD1. This clonotype originated in a woman younger than 30 with Graves' hyperthyroidism. This CDR3 is CASSIGQGGQPQHF. CDR3 bases: TGCGCCAGCAGCATAGGACAGGGGGGTCAGCCCCAGCATTTT.